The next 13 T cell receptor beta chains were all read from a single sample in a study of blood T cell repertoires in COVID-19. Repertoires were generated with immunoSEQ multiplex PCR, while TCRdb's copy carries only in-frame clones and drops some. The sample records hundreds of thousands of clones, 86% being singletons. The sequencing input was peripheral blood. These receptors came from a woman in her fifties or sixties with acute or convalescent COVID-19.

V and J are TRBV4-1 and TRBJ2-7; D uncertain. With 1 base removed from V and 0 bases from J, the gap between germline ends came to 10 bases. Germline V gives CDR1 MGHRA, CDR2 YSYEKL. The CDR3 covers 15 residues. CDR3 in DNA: TGCGCCAGCAGCCAAGGGTTGGCCCTCTCCTACGAGCAGTACTTC. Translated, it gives CASSQGLALSYEQYF.

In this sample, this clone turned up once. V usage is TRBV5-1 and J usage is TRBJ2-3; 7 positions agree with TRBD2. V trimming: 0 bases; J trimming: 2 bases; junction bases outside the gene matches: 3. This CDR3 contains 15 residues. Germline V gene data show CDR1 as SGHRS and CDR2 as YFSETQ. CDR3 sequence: CASSLGRGVTDTQYF. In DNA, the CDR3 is TGCGCCAGCAGCTTGGGCCGGGGGGTCACAGATACGCAGTATTTT.

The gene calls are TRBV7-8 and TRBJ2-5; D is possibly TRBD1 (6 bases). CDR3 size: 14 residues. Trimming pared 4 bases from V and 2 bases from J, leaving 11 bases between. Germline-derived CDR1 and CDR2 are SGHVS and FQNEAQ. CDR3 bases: TGTGCCAGCAGCTCTGCGACAGGTCAAGAGACCCAGTACTTC. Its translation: CASSSATGQETQYF.

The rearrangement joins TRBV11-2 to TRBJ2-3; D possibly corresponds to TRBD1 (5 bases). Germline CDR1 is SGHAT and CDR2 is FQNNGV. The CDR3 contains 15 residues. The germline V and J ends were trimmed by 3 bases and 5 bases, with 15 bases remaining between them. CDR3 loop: CASSFDSLLGDTQYF. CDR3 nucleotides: TGTGCCAGCAGCTTCGACAGCCTCCTTGGAGATACGCAGTATTTT.

CDR3: CASSVGEGWDKNIQYF. For the CDR3, the DNA is TGTGCCAGCAGCGTGGGAGAAGGGTGGGACAAAAACATTCAGTACTTC. This rearrangement joins TRBV9 to TRBJ2-4; possible D gene TRBD2, 5 bases. The germline gives CDR1 SGDLS, CDR2 YYNGEE. V was pared by 2 bases and J by 3 bases, with 15 bases between. This CDR3 spans 16 amino acids.

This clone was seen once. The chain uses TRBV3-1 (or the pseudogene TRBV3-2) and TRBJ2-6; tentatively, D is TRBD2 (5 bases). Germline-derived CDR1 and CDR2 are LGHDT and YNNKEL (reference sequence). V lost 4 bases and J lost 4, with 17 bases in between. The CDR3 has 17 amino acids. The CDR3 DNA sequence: TGTGCCAGCAGCCCAAGCGCCGGGGTGGACGGGGCCAACGTCCTGACTTTC. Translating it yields CASSPSAGVDGANVLTF.

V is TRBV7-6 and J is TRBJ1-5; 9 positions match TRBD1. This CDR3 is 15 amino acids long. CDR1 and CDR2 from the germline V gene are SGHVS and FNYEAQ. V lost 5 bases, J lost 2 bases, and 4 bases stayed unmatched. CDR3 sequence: CASSPGTGRNQPQHF. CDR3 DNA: TGTGCCAGCAGCCCCGGGACAGGGCGCAATCAGCCCCAGCATTTT.

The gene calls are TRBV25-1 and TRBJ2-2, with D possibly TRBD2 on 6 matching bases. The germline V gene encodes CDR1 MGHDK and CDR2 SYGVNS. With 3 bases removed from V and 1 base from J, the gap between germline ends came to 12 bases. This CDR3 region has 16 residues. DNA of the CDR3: TGTGCCAGCAGTGATGGGGGGTCCCTGAACACCGGGGAGCTGTTTTTT. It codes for CASSDGGSLNTGELFF.

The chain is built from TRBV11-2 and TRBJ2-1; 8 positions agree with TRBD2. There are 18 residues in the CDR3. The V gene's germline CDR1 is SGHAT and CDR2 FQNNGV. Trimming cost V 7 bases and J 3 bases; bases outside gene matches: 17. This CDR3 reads CASTRGGSGAPIYNEQFF. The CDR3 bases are TGTGCCAGCACGAGAGGTGGTAGCGGGGCCCCAATCTACAATGAGCAGTTCTTC.

The CDR3 reads CASSQDRVGALGNSPLHF. In nucleotides, the CDR3 is TGCGCCAGCAGCCAAGATCGGGTGGGGGCCCTCGGTAATTCACCCCTCCACTTT. This chain uses TRBV4-1 with TRBJ1-6; a possible D gene is TRBD1 (6 bases). V lost 0 bases, J lost 6 bases, and 18 bases lay in between. From germline, CDR1 is MGHRA and CDR2 YSYEKL. The CDR3 totals 18 residues.

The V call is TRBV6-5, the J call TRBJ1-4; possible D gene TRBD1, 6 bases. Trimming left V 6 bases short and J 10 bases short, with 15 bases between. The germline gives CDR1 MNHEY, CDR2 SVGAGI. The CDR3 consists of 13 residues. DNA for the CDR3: TGTGCCAGCAGCCGGGACACCCTGGGAAAACTGTTTTTT. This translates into CASSRDTLGKLFF.

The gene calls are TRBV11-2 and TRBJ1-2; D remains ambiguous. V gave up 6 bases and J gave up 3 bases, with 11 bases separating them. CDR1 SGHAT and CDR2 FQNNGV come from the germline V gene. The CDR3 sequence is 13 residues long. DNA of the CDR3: TGTGCCAGCAGTATACAGCGGGACTATGGCTACACCTTC. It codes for CASSIQRDYGYTF.

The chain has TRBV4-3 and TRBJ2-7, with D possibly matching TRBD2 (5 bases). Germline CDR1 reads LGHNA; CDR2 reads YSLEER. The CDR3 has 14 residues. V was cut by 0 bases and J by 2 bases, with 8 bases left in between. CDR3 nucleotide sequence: TGCGCCAGCAGCCAAGATCTGGGAGCCTACGAGCAGTACTTC. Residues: CASSQDLGAYEQYF.